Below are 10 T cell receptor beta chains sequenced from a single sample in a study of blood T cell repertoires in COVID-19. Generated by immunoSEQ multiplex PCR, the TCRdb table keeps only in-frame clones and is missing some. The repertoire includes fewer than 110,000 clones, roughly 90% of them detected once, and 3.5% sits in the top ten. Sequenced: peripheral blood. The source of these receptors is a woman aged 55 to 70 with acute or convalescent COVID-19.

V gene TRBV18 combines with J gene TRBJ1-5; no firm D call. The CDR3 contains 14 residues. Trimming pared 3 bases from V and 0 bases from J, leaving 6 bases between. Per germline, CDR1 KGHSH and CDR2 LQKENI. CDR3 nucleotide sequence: TGTGCCAGCTCACCCCAGTATAGCAATCAGCCCCAGCATTTT. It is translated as CASSPQYSNQPQHF.

CDR3 sequence reads: CASSHGVTDTEAFF. CDR3 coding DNA: TGCGCCAGCAGCCACGGGGTGACCGACACTGAAGCTTTCTTT. The rearrangement joins TRBV4-1 to TRBJ1-1; D unresolved. Germline CDR1 MGHRA, CDR2 YSYEKL. This CDR3 contains 14 residues. Between the trimmed V and J ends, which lost 3 bases and 3 bases, there was a span of 11 bases.

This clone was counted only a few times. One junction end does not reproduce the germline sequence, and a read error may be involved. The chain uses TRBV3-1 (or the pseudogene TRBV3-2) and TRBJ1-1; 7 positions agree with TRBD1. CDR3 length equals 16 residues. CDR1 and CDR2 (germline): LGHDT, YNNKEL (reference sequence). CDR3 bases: TGTGCCAGCAGCCTAGGGGCAGGGGGTTTGAACGCTGAAGCTTTCTTT. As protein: CASSLGAGGLNAEAFF.

As DNA, the CDR3 is TGCAGCGTCCAGGGTGGGAACACTGAAGCTTTCTTT. It yields the protein CSVQGGNTEAFF. The V gene is TRBV29-1, the J gene TRBJ1-1; weak D call: TRBD1 (5 bases). CDR1 is SQVTM, CDR2 ANQGSEA, per germline. The CDR3 has 12 amino acids. V was clipped by 6 bases and J by 1 base, with 9 bases between them.

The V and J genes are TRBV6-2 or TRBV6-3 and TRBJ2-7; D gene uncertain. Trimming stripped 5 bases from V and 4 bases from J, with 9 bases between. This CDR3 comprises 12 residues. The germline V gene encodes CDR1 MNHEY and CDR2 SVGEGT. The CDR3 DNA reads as TGTGCCAGCAGTCCCGACGGGTACGAGCAGTACGTC. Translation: CASSPDGYEQYV.

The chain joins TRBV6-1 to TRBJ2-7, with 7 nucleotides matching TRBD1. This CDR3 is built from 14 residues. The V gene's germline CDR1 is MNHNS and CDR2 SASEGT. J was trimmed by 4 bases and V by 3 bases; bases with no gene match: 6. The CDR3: CASSDALTGYEQYV. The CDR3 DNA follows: TGTGCCAGCAGTGACGCCCTGACAGGGTACGAGCAGTACGTC.

CDR3 protein: CASSLASPTDTQYF. In DNA, the CDR3 is TGCGCCAGCAGCTTGGCCAGTCCCACAGATACGCAGTATTTT. The chain carries TRBV5-1 and TRBJ2-3; D unclear. Trimming cost V 0 bases and J 2 bases, with 7 bases left between them. The V gene's germline CDR1 is SGHRS and CDR2 YFSETQ. The CDR3 totals 14 residues.

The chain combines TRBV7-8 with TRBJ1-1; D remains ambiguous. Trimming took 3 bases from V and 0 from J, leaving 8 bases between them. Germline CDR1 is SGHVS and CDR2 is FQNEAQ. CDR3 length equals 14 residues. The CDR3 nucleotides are TGTGCCAGCAGCTTGGGAGACCTGAACACTGAAGCTTTCTTT. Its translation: CASSLGDLNTEAFF.

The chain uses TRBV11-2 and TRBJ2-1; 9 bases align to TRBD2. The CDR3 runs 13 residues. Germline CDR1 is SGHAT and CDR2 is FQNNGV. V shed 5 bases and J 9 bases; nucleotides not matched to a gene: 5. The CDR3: CASSTGLAGEQFF. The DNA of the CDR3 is TGTGCCAGCAGCACGGGACTAGCTGGTGAGCAGTTCTTC.

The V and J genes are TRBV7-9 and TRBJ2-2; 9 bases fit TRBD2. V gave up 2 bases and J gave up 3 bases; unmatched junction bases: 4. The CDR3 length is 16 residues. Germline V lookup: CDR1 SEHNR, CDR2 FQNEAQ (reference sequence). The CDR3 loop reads CASSLLTSGYTGELFF. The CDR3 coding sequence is TGTGCCAGCAGCTTACTGACTAGCGGCTACACCGGGGAGCTGTTTTTT. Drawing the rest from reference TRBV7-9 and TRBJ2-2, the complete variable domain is DTGVSQNPRHKITKRGQNVTFRCDPISEHNRLYWYRQTLGQGPEFLTYFQNEAQLEKSRLLSDRFSAERPKGSFSTLEIQRTEQGDSAMYLCASSLLTSGYTGELFFGEGSRLTVL.